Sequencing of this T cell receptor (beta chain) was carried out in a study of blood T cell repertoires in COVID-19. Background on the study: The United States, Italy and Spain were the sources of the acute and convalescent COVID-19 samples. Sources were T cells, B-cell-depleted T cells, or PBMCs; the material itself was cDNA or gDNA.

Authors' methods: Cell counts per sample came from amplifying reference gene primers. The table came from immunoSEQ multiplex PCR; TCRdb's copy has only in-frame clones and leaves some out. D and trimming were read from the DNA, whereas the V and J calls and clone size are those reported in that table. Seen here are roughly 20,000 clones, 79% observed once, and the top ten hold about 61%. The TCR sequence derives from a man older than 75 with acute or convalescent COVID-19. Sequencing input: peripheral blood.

In nucleotides, the CDR3 is TGTGCCAGCAGTTCCCTACTTGCAGGGGTTTCTTATGGCTACACCTTC. Translated, it gives CASSSLLAGVSYGYTF. The chain couples TRBV6-2 or TRBV6-3 to TRBJ1-2; a possible D gene is TRBD1 (6 bases). V was cut by 4 bases and J by 5 bases, with 20 bases left in between. Germline V CDR1 and CDR2: MNHEY, SVGEGT. CDR3 length equals 16 residues.